This T cell receptor beta chain was sequenced in a study of CD8+ T cells in alopecia areata. Study conclusions and caveats: Amid tofacitinib therapy, many expanded lesional clones stayed present in scalp and blood. Between patients, shared TCR sequences were less clear than in mice. This was possibly due in part to HLA diversity in the patient population.

In regard to this clone: Its antigen is unknown.

Treatment defined: oral pan-JAK inhibitor, 5-10 mg twice daily. V was cut by 0 bases and J by 0 bases, with 15 bases left in between. The CDR3 spans 18 residues. From germline, CDR1 is SGDLS and CDR2 YYNGEE. Investigators isolated RNA and reverse transcribed it into cDNA to act as the sequencing template. TCRdb keeps only in-frame clones here, not all; method: immunoSEQ multiplex PCR. Of some 80,000 clones listed, 60% to 70% are singletons. The sequences come from CD8+ T cells sorted from blood, collected at week 24, from a patient treated with tofacitinib. The V gene is TRBV9, the J gene TRBJ2-2; the D gene is possibly TRBD1 (5 bases). This sequence originates from a human donor with alopecia areata. For the CDR3, the DNA is TGTGCCAGCAGCGTAGTGGCTTGGGGCAGGACGAACACCGGGGAGCTGTTTTTT. Residues: CASSVVAWGRTNTGELFF.